These 30 T cell receptor beta chains came from one sample sequenced in a study of blood T cells in healthy people across ages. A J-beta primer mix and a sample-barcoded 5' primer were used in a second PCR of roughly 7 to 12 cycles. In TCRdb, the 5' RACE reads were re-called with MiXCR into one record per CDR3 protein. The data contain 700,000 or so distinct CDR3 sequences, over 40% of them seen just once; the ten biggest clones take up around 32%. The sample taken for sequencing was blood. These receptors were obtained from a man older than 75 in good health.

The chain joins TRBV9 to TRBJ2-2; D gene unclear. Trimming took 0 bases from V and 2 from J, leaving 5 bases between them. The germline V gene has CDR1 SGDLS and CDR2 YYNGEE. The CDR3 is 14 residues long. The DNA for the CDR3 is TGTGCCAGCAGCGTAGAAACAAACACCGGGGAGCTGTTTTTT. This sequence encodes CASSVETNTGELFF.

This chain links TRBV20-1 with TRBJ1-5; possibly TRBD1 for D (5 bases). This CDR3 has 13 amino acids. Germline V lookup: CDR1 DFQATT, CDR2 SNEGSKA (reference sequence). Trimming took off 6 bases at V and 7 bases at J, with 16 bases between the two ends. The CDR3 here is CSAGGKGRQPQHF. The CDR3 DNA reads TGCAGTGCCGGGGGAAAAGGGAGGCAGCCCCAGCATTTT.

Remarks on this clonotype: The junction does not match germline at one end; this may be a read error. This rearrangement joins TRBV20-1 to TRBJ2-5; 7 bases match TRBD1. Germline values: CDR1 DFQATT, CDR2 SNEGSKA (reference sequence). The CDR3 has 13 residues. The CDR3 bases are TGCAGTAAGGGGGACAGTGAAGTCGAGACCCGGTACTTC. This sequence encodes CSKGDSEVETRYF.

This chain uses TRBV30 with TRBJ2-1, with a weak D call TRBD2 (6 bases). The CDR3 spans 12 residues. Trimming removed 1 base from V and 9 bases from J, with 10 bases in between. The germline V gene has CDR1 GTSNPN and CDR2 SVGIG (reference sequence). The CDR3: CAWSAGGLEQFF. DNA of the CDR3: TGTGCCTGGAGTGCAGGAGGGCTTGAGCAGTTCTTC.

The rearrangement links TRBV5-6 to TRBJ1-1; D is unresolved. Germline V lookup: CDR1 SGHDT, CDR2 YYEEEE. V lost 3 bases, J lost 6 bases, and 6 bases lay in between. This CDR3 contains 11 residues. The CDR3, as DNA: TGTGCCAGCAGCTATGGTTCTGAAGCTTTCTTT. As protein: CASSYGSEAFF.

As regards this clonotype: A much larger clone differs by one base, so this may be a read error. This chain connects TRBV29-1 to TRBJ2-1; maybe TRBD2 (6 bases). The CDR3 covers 14 residues. V gave up 4 bases and J gave up 10 bases, with 20 bases separating them. Germline lookup yields CDR1 SQVTM and CDR2 ANQGSEA. The CDR3 spells CSVGLSGTYYEQFF. CDR3 in DNA: TGCAGCGTTGGGTTGTCCGGGACTTACTACGAGCAGTTCTTC.

This chain links TRBV20-1 with TRBJ2-1; 10 bases map to TRBD2. With 6 bases clipped from V and 1 base from J, the junction kept 9 bases outside the gene matches. CDR1 DFQATT and CDR2 SNEGSKA come from the germline V gene (reference sequence). The CDR3 has 16 residues. The CDR3: CSAPKSGGVSYNEQFF. CDR3 coding DNA: TGCAGTGCCCCCAAGAGCGGGGGGGTATCCTACAATGAGCAGTTCTTC.

This clonotype has only a few counts. J is TRBJ2-3 and V is TRBV7-2; 7 nucleotides agree with TRBD2. The CDR3 extends over 15 amino acids. The V segment lost 1 base and the J segment 2 bases; nucleotides outside the gene matches: 3. Looked up from germline, CDR1 is SGHTA and CDR2 is FQGNSA. The chain's CDR3 is CASSLERGSTDTQYF. In nucleotides, the CDR3 is TGTGCCAGCAGCTTAGAGCGGGGCTCCACAGATACGCAGTATTTT.

In this sample, this clonotype turned up a few times. The gene calls are TRBV20-1 and TRBJ2-1, with 9 positions matching TRBD1. CDR1 DFQATT and CDR2 SNEGSKA come from the germline V gene (reference sequence). The CDR3 has 13 amino acids. V shed 5 bases, J shed 8 bases, and the junction held 7 bases outside the gene matches. The CDR3 loop reads CSAGQGRIDEQFF. The CDR3 DNA follows: TGCAGTGCTGGACAGGGGCGAATAGATGAGCAGTTCTTC.

The chain couples TRBV5-1 to TRBJ2-2; D unresolved. The germline V gene has CDR1 SGHRS and CDR2 YFSETQ. Trimming shortened V by 6 bases and J by 0 bases, and 12 bases separated the two germline ends. The CDR3 spans 15 residues. Here the CDR3 DNA reads TGCGCCAGCACCTCTAGGACCTCGAACACCGGGGAGCTGTTTTTT. Its protein is CASTSRTSNTGELFF. The whole variable domain, remainder taken from reference TRBV5-1 and TRBJ2-2, is KAGVTQTPRYLIKTRGQQVTLSCSPISGHRSVSWYQQTPGQGLQFLFEYFSETQRNKGNFPGRFSGRQFSNSRSEMNVSTLELGDSALYLCASTSRTSNTGELFFGEGSRLTVL.

The DNA for the CDR3 is TGTGCCAGCAGCTTGACAGGGGGCATTGAGACCCAGTACTTC. This gives the protein CASSLTGGIETQYF. This chain joins TRBV7-2 and TRBJ2-5; 10 bases align to TRBD1. This CDR3 region has 14 residues. CDR1 is SGHTA, CDR2 FQGNSA, per germline. The junction had 3 bases not matched to a gene; V was cut back by 3 bases and J by 5 bases. Using reference TRBV7-2 and TRBJ2-5 for the parts outside the CDR3, the full variable domain is GAGVSQSPSNKVTEKGKDVELRCDPISGHTALYWYRQSLGQGLEFLIYFQGNSAPDKSGLPSDRFSAERTGGSVSTLTIQRTQQEDSAVYLCASSLTGGIETQYFGPGTRLLVL.

This clonotype was counted many times. This chain's CDR3 is CSAGPYSYEQYF. The CDR3 DNA is TGCAGCGCCGGGCCCTATTCCTACGAGCAGTACTTC. V is TRBV29-1 and J is TRBJ2-7; D gene uncertain. CDR1 is SQVTM and CDR2 is ANQGSEA in the germline V gene. Trimming pared 7 bases from V and 1 base from J, leaving 11 bases between. The CDR3 contains 12 residues.

Written as DNA, the CDR3 is TGCAGCGTTGAAGAGATGGGGCAGAACTATGGCTACACCTTC. Amino acids: CSVEEMGQNYGYTF. The chain links TRBV29-1 to TRBJ1-2; possible D gene TRBD1, 5 bases. The CDR3 has 14 amino acids. The germline CDR1 and CDR2 sequences are SQVTM and ANQGSEA. V was shortened by 0 bases and J by 2 bases, with 10 bases between the two germline ends.

CDR3 nucleotides: TGTGCCTGGAGTGAGGATCAGCCCCAGCATTTT. It encodes CAWSEDQPQHF. V gene TRBV30 combines with J gene TRBJ1-5; no reliable D call. V gave up 1 base and J gave up 5 bases, with 3 bases separating them. This CDR3 spans 11 amino acids. The germline V gene encodes CDR1 GTSNPN and CDR2 SVGIG (reference sequence). The full variable domain, with the rest looked up from reference TRBV30 and TRBJ1-5, is SQTIHQWPATLVQPVGSPLSLECTVEGTSNPNLYWYRQAAGRGLQLLFYSVGIGQISSEVPQNLSASRPQDRQFILSSKKLLLSDSGFYLCAWSEDQPQHFGDGTRLSIL.

The chain joins TRBV20-1 to TRBJ1-6, with 9 bases matching TRBD1. Trimming cost V 5 bases and J 5 bases; bases outside gene matches: 7. Germline loops: CDR1 DFQATT, CDR2 SNEGSKA (reference sequence). This CDR3 is built from 15 residues. The CDR3 DNA follows: TGCAGTGCTCAGACAGGGGGTCGGGATAATTCACCCCTCCACTTT. Amino acids: CSAQTGGRDNSPLHF.

This clonotype was picked up a small number of times. The chain links TRBV6-5 to TRBJ2-1, with 9 positions matching TRBD1. The CDR3 totals 15 residues. The germline V gene encodes CDR1 MNHEY and CDR2 SVGAGI. With 0 bases clipped from V and 10 bases from J, the junction kept 7 bases outside the gene matches. CDR3 nucleotide sequence: TGTGCCAGCAGTTACTCAATGGGACAGGGTAGAGAGCAGTTCTTC. Translation: CASSYSMGQGREQFF.

Details on this clonotype: Sequence at one end of the junction differs from germline and may be a read error. The rearrangement links TRBV11-1 to TRBJ1-2, with TRBD1 matching 8 bases. Germline values: CDR1 SGHAT, CDR2 FQDESV (reference sequence). The CDR3 length is 14 residues. The DNA of the CDR3 is TGTGCCAGCAGCCAACAGACAGGGGACTATGGCTGCACCTTC. Amino acid sequence: CASSQQTGDYGCTF.

To note about this clonotype: Given a much more abundant clone one base away, this may be a read error. The chain has TRBV25-1 and TRBJ1-2; TRBD1 agrees at 9 bases. Germline V gene data show CDR1 as MGHDK and CDR2 as SYGVNS. CDR3 length equals 14 residues. V shed 6 bases, J shed 7 bases, and the junction held 9 bases outside the gene matches. In nucleotides, the CDR3 is TGTGCCAGCAGGGCACAGGGGGCTTTAGGTGGCTACACCTTC. It yields the protein CASRAQGALGGYTF.

The chain employs TRBV5-1 and TRBJ1-3; 11 nucleotides match TRBD1. This CDR3 is 14 amino acids long. J gave up 4 bases and V 7 bases, and 4 bases lay outside the gene matches. CDR1 and CDR2 (germline): SGHRS, YFSETQ. The CDR3 coding sequence is TGCGCCAGCGGACAGGGGGCGGAAGGAAACACCATATATTTT. Translation: CASGQGAEGNTIYF.

The J gene is TRBJ2-7, the V gene TRBV3-1; 7 positions agree with TRBD2. V shed 2 bases and J 3 bases; nucleotides not matched to a gene: 4. The length of the CDR3 is 14 residues. Germline values: CDR1 LGHDT, CDR2 YNNKEL (reference sequence). In DNA form, the CDR3 reads TGTGCCAGCAGCCAACTGACTAGCAGCTACGAGCAGTACTTC. Encoded protein: CASSQLTSSYEQYF.

This clonotype was seen only a few times. The chain joins TRBV4-3 to TRBJ2-4; D is uncertain. The J call could be wrong; TRBJ2-7 is a better fit for the DNA end. Per the germline V gene, CDR1 is LGHNA and CDR2 is YSLEER. The CDR3 length is 15 residues. The CDR3, as DNA: TGCGCCAGCAGCCAAGATGCGAACCGTTGGTACGAGCAGTACTTC. This sequence encodes CASSQDANRWYEQYF.

The genes are TRBV7-2 and TRBJ2-1; TRBD1 matches 9 bases. V was pared by 5 bases and J by 7 bases, with 6 bases of the junction left unmatched. This CDR3 region has 14 residues. Germline CDR1 and CDR2: SGHTA and FQGNSA. The CDR3 region is CASSRDRVLNEQFF. The CDR3 DNA reads TGTGCCAGCAGCCGGGACAGGGTTTTAAATGAGCAGTTCTTC.

The gene calls are TRBV28 and TRBJ2-4; D could derive from TRBD1 or TRBD2 (6 bases each). Trimming took 5 bases from V and 0 from J, leaving 14 bases between them. Germline V CDR1 and CDR2: MDHEN, SYDVKM. The CDR3 runs to 16 residues. The CDR3 is CASSVAEGVAKNIQYF. CDR3 DNA: TGTGCCAGCAGTGTAGCGGAGGGGGTAGCCAAAAACATTCAGTACTTC.

This rearrangement joins TRBV6-2 or TRBV6-3 to TRBJ2-1, with D uncertain. Trimming took 6 bases from V and 0 from J, leaving 9 bases between them. The CDR3 is 14 residues long. Germline V lookup: CDR1 MNHEY, CDR2 SVGEGT. This chain's CDR3 is CASRDGPSYNEQFF. Written as DNA, the CDR3 is TGTGCCAGCAGGGACGGTCCCTCCTACAATGAGCAGTTCTTC.

This clonotype has more than one count but fewer than ten. The CDR3 nucleotides read TGTGCCATCAGTGAGTCGAAGTCCTCTAATGAAAAACTGTTTTTT. It is translated as CAISESKSSNEKLFF. The J gene is TRBJ1-4, the V gene TRBV10-3; D ambiguous. The CDR3 is made up of 15 amino acids. Germline V gene data show CDR1 as ENHRY and CDR2 as SYGVKD. Deletions cut 0 bases from V and 3 bases from J, with 8 bases between.

This clonotype was seen more than once but under ten times. This chain links TRBV3-1 with TRBJ2-1, with D perhaps TRBD2 (5 bases). V was cut by 4 bases and J by 10 bases, with 17 bases left in between. Germline V gene lookup returns CDR1 LGHDT and CDR2 YNNKEL (reference sequence). The length of the CDR3 is 14 residues. The CDR3 DNA is TGTGCCAGCAGCCCAAGTGAGACTACCCAAGAGCAGTTCTTC. Residues: CASSPSETTQEQFF.

The chain employs TRBV2 and TRBJ1-2, with D maybe TRBD1 (5 bases). This CDR3 region has 14 residues. Deletions cut 3 bases from V and 5 bases from J, with 13 bases between. Per the germline V gene, CDR1 is SNHLY and CDR2 is FYNNEI. The chain's CDR3 is CASSDQGWGYGYTF. The CDR3 DNA reads TGTGCCAGCAGTGATCAGGGATGGGGGTATGGCTACACCTTC.

Ten or more counts support this clonotype. The chain couples TRBV29-1 to TRBJ2-5, with TRBD2 matching over 7 bases. The germline gives CDR1 SQVTM, CDR2 ANQGSEA. Trimming at V came to 6 bases and at J to 5 bases, leaving 15 bases not matched to a gene. This CDR3 has 15 amino acids. The CDR3: CSVGDLGQGGETQYF. The CDR3 region has the DNA TGCAGCGTGGGGGATTTGGGGCAGGGAGGGGAGACCCAGTACTTC.

This chain connects TRBV7-2 to TRBJ1-4; 9 nucleotides agree with TRBD1. J lost 5 bases, V lost 5 bases, and 6 bases had no gene match. The germline V gene has CDR1 SGHTA and CDR2 FQGNSA. CDR3 length: 15 residues. Written as DNA, the CDR3 is TGTGCCAGCAGCGCCCGACAGGGGGGGAATGAAAAACTGTTTTTT. It translates to CASSARQGGNEKLFF.

This chain connects TRBV20-1 to TRBJ1-2; D uncertain. This CDR3 spans 11 amino acids. The germline CDR1 and CDR2 sequences are DFQATT and SNEGSKA (reference sequence). CDR3 sequence reads: CRASPTSGYTF. Written as DNA, the CDR3 is TGCAGGGCTTCCCCGACTAGCGGGTACACCTTC.